This T cell receptor beta chain was obtained from a study of T cell clones after liver transplantation. The wider study: Standard immunosuppression, with no induction, continued until 12-24 months after transplant. Patients counted as tolerant after at least one year off all immunosuppression, enzymes not exceeding twice normal. Overall study findings and caveats: In two subjects, few donor cells limited the measurable donor-reactive repertoire. Donor-reactive sequences fell more than third party-reactive ones, suggesting partial deletion.

The protocol was immunoSEQ multiplex PCR, while the TCRdb copy is restricted to in-frame clones and leaves out a portion. The table lists approximately 55,000 clones, 55% to 85% of them singletons. Details on this clone: Antigen: not known.

From germline, CDR1 is SGHTA and CDR2 FQGTGA. There are 16 residues in the CDR3. Trimming left V 2 bases short and J 6 bases short, with 16 bases between. The chain recombines TRBV7-3 with TRBJ2-2; maybe TRBD2 (6 bases). The receptor was derived from a human patient who received a liver transplant. Some T cells may possibly be graft donor cells. The sequenced sample was CD4+ T cells from blood, obtained more than 52 months after liver transplant. The CDR3 nucleotides read TGTGCCAGCAGCTTAGCCGTGCGACTAGGGGCCGGGGAGCTGTTTTTT. Translating it yields CASSLAVRLGAGELFF.